These 23 T cell receptor beta chains were all obtained from the same sample, sequenced in a study of blood T cell repertoires in COVID-19. The protocol was immunoSEQ multiplex PCR, while the TCRdb copy is restricted to in-frame clones and leaves out a portion. The repertoire includes fewer than 350,000 clones, 75% to 90% of them detected once, and about 2% sits in the top ten. The sample was PBMCs or T cells enriched from blood (not recorded which). These receptors were collected from a man aged 30 to 45 who had recovered from COVID-19.

This clone was recorded only once. The CDR3 sequence is CATTTNYGNTIYF. The CDR3 region has the DNA TGTGCCACCACCACTAACTACGGAAACACCATATATTTT. This chain links TRBV15 with TRBJ1-3; no reliable D call. The V gene lost 7 bases and the J gene lost 4 bases, with 11 bases spanning the gap. Germline V gene lookup returns CDR1 LNHNV and CDR2 YYDKDF (reference sequence). The CDR3 has 13 residues.

This clone was seen once. This chain joins TRBV30 and TRBJ2-1; tentatively, D is TRBD1 (6 bases). This CDR3 region has 12 residues. Germline V gene lookup returns CDR1 GTSNPN and CDR2 SVGIG (reference sequence). The ends were cut back, 0 bases at V and 6 bases at J, with 6 bases in the middle. In DNA, the CDR3 is TGTGCCTGGAGTGTACAGGGCAATGAGCAGTTCTTC. Residues: CAWSVQGNEQFF.

The chain has TRBV7-2 and TRBJ2-5; TRBD2 aligns across 8 bases. The CDR3 loop spans 16 amino acids. V shed 2 bases and J 1 base; nucleotides not matched to a gene: 6. CDR1 is SGHTA, CDR2 FQGNSA, per germline. This CDR3 reads CASSLSSAGGQETQYF. In DNA form, the CDR3 reads TGTGCCAGCAGCTTAAGCTCGGCGGGGGGCCAAGAGACCCAGTACTTC.

With respect to this clone: This same CDR3 is encoded by further DNA sequences in the sample. V usage is TRBV6-5 and J usage is TRBJ2-7; TRBD1 matches 8 bases. This CDR3 is built from 15 residues. V lost 0 bases to trimming and J lost 4 bases; unmatched junction nucleotides: 5. Germline V gene sequence: CDR1 MNHEY, CDR2 SVGAGI. The CDR3 DNA reads TGTGCCAGCAGTTACTCGGGGACAGGAGGGTACGAGCAGTACTTC. It is translated as CASSYSGTGGYEQYF.

This chain links TRBV3-1 (or the pseudogene TRBV3-2) with TRBJ1-2; possibly TRBD1 for D (6 bases). The ends were cut back, 4 bases at V and 5 bases at J, with 14 bases in the middle. CDR3 length: 14 residues. CDR1 LGHDT and CDR2 YNNKEL come from the germline V gene (reference sequence). This CDR3 is CASSPTGLTYGYTF. CDR3 DNA: TGTGCCAGCAGCCCGACAGGCCTTACTTATGGCTACACCTTC.

CDR3: CASSRQTSNQPQHF. CDR3 in DNA: TGTGCCAGCAGTCGACAGACTAGCAATCAGCCCCAGCATTTT. This chain links TRBV6-5 with TRBJ1-5; tentatively, D is TRBD1 (5 bases). The CDR3 spans 14 residues. CDR1 and CDR2 from the germline V gene are MNHEY and SVGAGI. The V and J ends lost 5 bases and 0 bases respectively, with 8 bases between them.

The J gene is TRBJ1-1, the V gene TRBV13; 7 nucleotides line up with TRBD1. The ends lost 2 bases at V and 0 bases at J; junction bases unmatched: 3. Germline V lookup: CDR1 PRHDT, CDR2 FYEKMQ (reference sequence). CDR3 length: 15 residues. The CDR3 nucleotides are TGTGCCAGCAGCTTACAGGGGGGTATGAACACTGAAGCTTTCTTT. This codes for CASSLQGGMNTEAFF.

The sample holds one count of this clone. The chain combines TRBV4-1 with TRBJ1-5; D is undetermined. Trimming left V 0 bases short and J 0 bases short, with 6 bases between. Per the germline V gene, CDR1 is MGHRA and CDR2 is YSYEKL. The CDR3 covers 15 residues. Here the CDR3 DNA reads TGCGCCAGCAGCCAAGATCCCTATAGCAATCAGCCCCAGCATTTT. Protein: CASSQDPYSNQPQHF.

The chain links TRBV5-5 to TRBJ1-3; D is undetermined. The germline V gene encodes CDR1 SGHKS and CDR2 YYEKEE (reference sequence). Trimming cost V 0 bases and J 0 bases, with 7 bases left between them. CDR3 size: 15 residues. The chain's CDR3 is CASSLAPSSGNTIYF. The DNA for the CDR3 is TGTGCCAGCAGCTTGGCCCCTAGCTCTGGAAACACCATATATTTT.

V and J are TRBV9 and TRBJ1-6, with D unresolved. The germline V gene encodes CDR1 SGDLS and CDR2 YYNGEE. The CDR3 is made up of 13 amino acids. The V and J ends lost 3 bases and 7 bases respectively, with 8 bases between them. In DNA form, the CDR3 reads TGTGCCAGCAGCGGGTCAGGCAATTCACCCCTCCACTTT. Translating it yields CASSGSGNSPLHF.

For this clone: This specimen includes other DNA sequences encoding the same CDR3. The rearrangement uses TRBV18 and TRBJ2-7; D uncertain. Germline V gives CDR1 KGHSH, CDR2 LQKENI. The V end was cut by 0 bases, the J end by 0 bases, with 3 bases between. The CDR3 length is 13 residues. This CDR3 reads CASSPPSSYEQYF. DNA of the CDR3: TGTGCCAGCTCACCACCTAGCTCCTACGAGCAGTACTTC.

The gene calls are TRBV13 and TRBJ1-5, with D perhaps TRBD1 (6 bases). The CDR3 totals 13 residues. V lost 11 bases and J 3 bases, leaving 14 bases between the germline ends. The germline V gene encodes CDR1 PRHDT and CDR2 FYEKMQ (reference sequence). CDR3 coding DNA: TGTGCCCCTTATACAGGGTCCAATCAGCCCCAGCATTTT. Its translation is CAPYTGSNQPQHF.

The chain carries TRBV9 and TRBJ2-2; TRBD2 is a possible D gene (5 bases). Germline V gives CDR1 SGDLS, CDR2 YYNGEE. V dropped 4 bases and J dropped 6 bases, with 13 bases sitting between them. CDR3 size: 14 residues. In DNA form, the CDR3 reads TGTGCCAGCAGCTCTAGCACCATGGCCGGGGAGCTGTTTTTT. Its translation: CASSSSTMAGELFF. Full variable domain (missing parts from reference TRBV9 and TRBJ2-2): DSGVTQTPKHLITATGQRVTLRCSPRSGDLSVYWYQQSLDQGLQFLIQYYNGEERAKGNILERFSAQQFPDLHSELNLSSLELGDSALYFCASSSSTMAGELFFGEGSRLTVL.

V and J are TRBV5-1 and TRBJ2-5; D is perhaps TRBD2 (5 bases). The CDR3 loop spans 14 amino acids. V gave up 4 bases and J gave up 0 bases, with 10 bases separating them. Looked up from germline, CDR1 is SGHRS and CDR2 is YFSETQ. CDR3 sequence reads: CASSVTGNQETQYF. The CDR3 region has the DNA TGCGCCAGCAGCGTGACGGGGAACCAAGAGACCCAGTACTTC. Full variable domain (missing parts from reference TRBV5-1 and TRBJ2-5): KAGVTQTPRYLIKTRGQQVTLSCSPISGHRSVSWYQQTPGQGLQFLFEYFSETQRNKGNFPGRFSGRQFSNSRSEMNVSTLELGDSALYLCASSVTGNQETQYFGPGTRLLVL.

This sequence joins TRBV4-2 and TRBJ2-5; 13 nucleotides line up with TRBD2. Unmatched junction bases numbered 6, after V lost 3 bases and J lost 5 bases. The CDR3 consists of 16 residues. Germline lookup yields CDR1 LGHNA and CDR2 YNFKEQ. The CDR3 sequence: CASSHTTSGGAETQYF. The CDR3 nucleotides read TGTGCCAGCAGCCATACTACTAGCGGGGGGGCGGAGACCCAGTACTTC.

The chain recombines TRBV5-1 with TRBJ2-7; D gene unclear. The V end was cut by 3 bases, the J end by 1 base, with 14 bases between. This CDR3 is built from 15 residues. Germline assignment: CDR1 SGHRS and CDR2 YFSETQ. The CDR3 coding sequence is TGCGCCAGCAGCTCCGGGTGGCAGTTATCCTACGAGCAGTACTTC. Its protein is CASSSGWQLSYEQYF.

J is TRBJ2-3 and V is TRBV7-6; D is unresolved. Trimming left V 5 bases short and J 6 bases short, with 12 bases between. Germline V gives CDR1 SGHVS, CDR2 FNYEAQ. This CDR3 is 13 amino acids long. DNA of the CDR3: TGTGCCAGCAGCCCAACCGAACGGGATACGCAGTATTTT. This codes for CASSPTERDTQYF.

This rearrangement joins TRBV9 to TRBJ2-7, with TRBD2 matching over 9 bases. Germline V gene sequence: CDR1 SGDLS, CDR2 YYNGEE. The junction had 4 bases not matched to a gene; V was cut back by 0 bases and J by 3 bases. This CDR3 is built from 15 residues. The CDR3 DNA reads as TGTGCCAGCAGCGTAGAACCAGCGGGGGGCTACGAGCAGTACTTC. This encodes CASSVEPAGGYEQYF.

The gene calls are TRBV27 and TRBJ1-4; D is undetermined. CDR3 length: 18 amino acids. Trimming pared 0 bases from V and 2 bases from J, leaving 16 bases between. Germline loops: CDR1 MNHEY, CDR2 SMNVEV (reference sequence). The CDR3, as DNA: TGTGCCAGCAGTTTATCGCACCTTTTTGGGCCCACTAATGAAAAACTGTTTTTT. It encodes CASSLSHLFGPTNEKLFF.

The chain employs TRBV5-1 and TRBJ1-1; 10 bases fit TRBD1. The ends lost 4 bases at V and 4 bases at J; junction bases unmatched: 10. The CDR3 length is 16 residues. Germline V gene sequence: CDR1 SGHRS, CDR2 YFSETQ. CDR3 residues: CASSPRQGARITEAFF. As DNA, the CDR3 is TGCGCCAGCAGCCCAAGACAGGGGGCGCGGATCACTGAAGCTTTCTTT.

The chain has TRBV5-1 and TRBJ2-3, with 15 bases that match TRBD2. Germline lookup yields CDR1 SGHRS and CDR2 YFSETQ. The length of the CDR3 is 15 residues. V dropped 2 bases and J dropped 6; count of bases not matched to a gene: 1. CDR3 nucleotide sequence: TGCGCCAGCAGCTTCGGACTAGCGGGAGGGGATACGCAGTATTTT. Translated, it gives CASSFGLAGGDTQYF.

The chain has TRBV6-5 and TRBJ1-2; D remains unclear. Trimming took 4 bases from V and 1 from J, leaving 7 bases between them. The CDR3 runs 13 residues. Germline CDR1 reads MNHEY; CDR2 reads SVGAGI. The CDR3 protein is CASSFADNYGYTF. The CDR3 nucleotides are TGTGCCAGCAGTTTTGCAGATAACTATGGCTACACCTTC.

V is TRBV7-3 and J is TRBJ1-6; 8 bases are a match to TRBD1. This CDR3 has 13 amino acids. Germline CDR1 and CDR2: SGHTA and FQGTGA. The V segment lost 5 bases and the J segment 7 bases; nucleotides outside the gene matches: 1. The CDR3 sequence: CASSRDRNSPLHF. The CDR3 nucleotides are TGTGCCAGCAGCCGGGACAGGAATTCACCCCTCCACTTT.